The rows below give T cell receptor beta chains drawn from one sample of a study of spatial heterogeneity in lung cancer. A single record per CDR3 protein comes from TCRdb applying MiXCR to the 5' RACE reads. This sample carries 5,500 to 6,500 distinct CDR3 sequences, roughly an eighth of them seen once, and the ten largest clones take 15% to 20%. Sequencing used normal lung tissue next to the tumor, obtained at surgery. These receptors all stem from a male donor with early-stage non-small cell lung cancer. Both conserved end residues are part of each CDR3. Each record gives: D gene, clone size, J gene, V gene, CDR3 protein, CDR3 DNA. D genes are given only for firm matches. Clone sizes are given selectively: once, few, many, or a class where the clone is expanded.

d_gene: .
abundance: medium-sized
j_gene: TRBJ2-7
v_gene: TRBV6-5
CDR3aa: CASSYSISVTEQYF
CDR3nt: TGTGCCAGCAGTTACTCGATATCGGTTACGGAGCAGTACTTC

d_gene: .
abundance: many
j_gene: TRBJ2-5
v_gene: TRBV29-1
CDR3aa: CSVRPGGQETQYF
CDR3nt: TGCAGCGTTCGACCCGGAGGTCAAGAGACCCAGTACTTC

d_gene: .
abundance: many
j_gene: TRBJ1-5
v_gene: TRBV24-1
CDR3aa: CATSDLGGGPQHF
CDR3nt: TGTGCCACCAGTGACCTGGGAGGTGGGCCCCAGCATTTT

d_gene: .
abundance: once
j_gene: TRBJ1-5
v_gene: TRBV28
CDR3aa: CASSLARAADQPQHF
CDR3nt: TGTGCCAGCAGTTTAGCGCGGGCCGCCGATCAGCCCCAGCATTTT

d_gene: TRBD1
abundance: medium-sized
j_gene: TRBJ2-3
v_gene: TRBV5-1
CDR3aa: CASSPGQGARNGEFTDTQYF
CDR3nt: TGCGCCAGCAGCCCCGGACAGGGGGCGCGAAACGGCGAATTCACAGATACGCAGTATTTT

d_gene: TRBD2
abundance: many
j_gene: TRBJ2-2
v_gene: TRBV7-9
CDR3aa: CASSSGTSATGELFF
CDR3nt: TGTGCCAGCAGCTCCGGGACTAGCGCCACCGGGGAGCTGTTTTTT

d_gene: .
abundance: medium-sized
j_gene: TRBJ2-1
v_gene: TRBV7-2
CDR3aa: CASSPLPILSSYNEQFF
CDR3nt: TGTGCCAGCAGCCCCCTCCCGATCCTTAGCTCCTACAATGAGCAGTTCTTC

d_gene: .
abundance: many
j_gene: TRBJ2-7
v_gene: TRBV7-3
CDR3aa: CASSLGANSYEQYF
CDR3nt: TGTGCCAGCAGCTTGGGAGCGAACTCCTACGAGCAGTACTTC

d_gene: TRBD1
abundance: medium-sized
j_gene: TRBJ1-2
v_gene: TRBV6-1
CDR3aa: CASSRTGQDGYTF
CDR3nt: TGTGCCAGCAGTCGGACAGGGCAGGATGGCTACACCTTC

d_gene: .
abundance: many
j_gene: TRBJ1-5
v_gene: TRBV7-2
CDR3aa: CASSWDNQPQHF
CDR3nt: TGTGCCAGCAGCTGGGACAATCAGCCCCAGCATTTT

d_gene: TRBD2
abundance: medium-sized
j_gene: TRBJ2-1
v_gene: TRBV20-1
CDR3aa: CSAPGLAGDYNEQFF
CDR3nt: TGCAGTGCTCCGGGACTAGCGGGAGACTACAATGAGCAGTTCTTC

d_gene: TRBD2
abundance: many
j_gene: TRBJ2-1
v_gene: TRBV29-1
CDR3aa: CSVVLGTSGGEQFF
CDR3nt: TGCAGCGTTGTTTTAGGGACTAGCGGCGGTGAGCAGTTCTTC

d_gene: .
abundance: medium-sized
j_gene: TRBJ2-4
v_gene: TRBV5-4
CDR3aa: CASSLDPRTEGIQYF
CDR3nt: TGTGCCAGCAGCTTGGATCCACGGACAGAGGGCATTCAGTACTTC

d_gene: .
abundance: many
j_gene: TRBJ1-2
v_gene: TRBV7-9
CDR3aa: CASSSRPAGEGVVNYGYTF
CDR3nt: TGTGCCAGCAGTTCACGCCCGGCCGGCGAGGGGGTCGTTAACTATGGCTACACCTTC

d_gene: .
abundance: many
j_gene: TRBJ1-1
v_gene: TRBV29-1
CDR3aa: CSARSGSEAFF
CDR3nt: TGCAGCGCCCGGTCGGGTTCTGAAGCTTTCTTT

d_gene: .
abundance: .
j_gene: TRBJ2-3
v_gene: TRBV7-8
CDR3aa: CASSLGPQTQYF
CDR3nt: TGTGCCAGCAGCTTAGGTCCCCAAACGCAGTATTTT

d_gene: .
abundance: medium-sized
j_gene: TRBJ1-2
v_gene: TRBV7-8
CDR3aa: CASTPRSRAYGYTF
CDR3nt: TGTGCCAGCACCCCTCGGTCTAGGGCCTATGGCTACACCTTC

d_gene: TRBD2
abundance: many
j_gene: TRBJ2-3
v_gene: TRBV29-1
CDR3aa: CSVAASGSNADTQYF
CDR3nt: TGCAGCGTTGCTGCTAGCGGGAGCAACGCAGATACGCAGTATTTT

d_gene: TRBD1
abundance: medium-sized
j_gene: TRBJ1-1
v_gene: TRBV4-1
CDR3aa: CASSQPLQIHRGLTEAFF
CDR3nt: TGCGCCAGCAGCCAACCACTCCAAATCCACAGGGGGCTTACTGAAGCTTTCTTT

d_gene: TRBD1
abundance: medium-sized
j_gene: TRBJ1-2
v_gene: TRBV2
CDR3aa: CASSGQGNNYGYTF
CDR3nt: TGTGCCAGCAGTGGACAGGGAAATAACTATGGCTACACCTTC

d_gene: .
abundance: medium-sized
j_gene: TRBJ1-1
v_gene: TRBV20-1
CDR3aa: CSAISRSGEAFF
CDR3nt: TGCAGTGCGATCTCAAGAAGCGGCGAAGCTTTCTTT

d_gene: .
abundance: many
j_gene: TRBJ1-2
v_gene: TRBV18
CDR3aa: CASSRNSLNGYTF
CDR3nt: TGTGCCAGCTCACGAAACAGCCTGAATGGCTACACCTTC

d_gene: TRBD2
abundance: many
j_gene: TRBJ2-3
v_gene: TRBV12-3/TRBV12-4
CDR3aa: CASSLASRDYTDTQYF
CDR3nt: TGTGCCAGCAGTTTAGCCTCCCGGGACTACACAGATACGCAGTATTTT

d_gene: TRBD2
abundance: medium-sized
j_gene: TRBJ2-5
v_gene: TRBV20-1
CDR3aa: CSARAGLAGVRETQYF
CDR3nt: TGCAGTGCTAGAGCGGGACTAGCGGGAGTTCGAGAGACCCAGTACTTC

d_gene: TRBD2
abundance: many
j_gene: TRBJ2-3
v_gene: TRBV30
CDR3aa: CAWSLAGGPIGTDTQYF
CDR3nt: TGTGCCTGGAGTCTAGCGGGAGGGCCGATTGGCACAGATACGCAGTATTTT

d_gene: .
abundance: many
j_gene: TRBJ1-1
v_gene: TRBV7-9
CDR3aa: CASSLAARMNTEAFF
CDR3nt: TGTGCCAGCAGCTTAGCGGCCAGGATGAACACTGAAGCTTTCTTT

d_gene: .
abundance: many
j_gene: TRBJ2-5
v_gene: TRBV7-7
CDR3aa: CASSPEGRRRETQYF
CDR3nt: TGTGCTAGCAGCCCAGAAGGCCGGCGGAGGGAGACCCAGTACTTC

d_gene: TRBD1
abundance: many
j_gene: TRBJ1-2
v_gene: TRBV7-9
CDR3aa: CASSLKQGNGYTF
CDR3nt: TGTGCCAGCAGCTTGAAACAGGGGAATGGCTACACCTTC

d_gene: TRBD2
abundance: many
j_gene: TRBJ2-3
v_gene: TRBV4-3
CDR3aa: CASSQVPLLAKSTDTQYF
CDR3nt: TGCGCCAGCAGCCAAGTACCTCTACTAGCGAAAAGCACAGATACGCAGTATTTT

d_gene: .
abundance: many
j_gene: TRBJ2-7
v_gene: TRBV6-1
CDR3aa: CASVYRVPLSYEQYF
CDR3nt: TGTGCCAGCGTTTACAGGGTCCCCCTATCCTACGAGCAGTACTTC

d_gene: TRBD1
abundance: many
j_gene: TRBJ1-2
v_gene: TRBV6-4
CDR3aa: CASSERQGGTYGYTF
CDR3nt: TGTGCCAGCAGTGAAAGACAGGGGGGGACCTATGGCTACACCTTC

d_gene: TRBD2
abundance: many
j_gene: TRBJ2-1
v_gene: TRBV10-3
CDR3aa: CAISVSASGNEQFF
CDR3nt: TGTGCCATCAGCGTTAGTGCTAGCGGGAATGAGCAGTTCTTC

d_gene: TRBD1
abundance: .
j_gene: TRBJ1-1
v_gene: TRBV3-1
CDR3aa: CASQGQMNTEAFF
CDR3nt: TGTGCCAGCCAGGGACAGATGAACACTGAAGCTTTCTTT

d_gene: TRBD2
abundance: medium-sized
j_gene: TRBJ2-4
v_gene: TRBV7-8
CDR3aa: CASSLAGLENIQYF
CDR3nt: TGTGCCAGCAGCTTAGCGGGACTAGAGAACATTCAGTACTTC

d_gene: .
abundance: medium-sized
j_gene: TRBJ2-7
v_gene: TRBV5-5
CDR3aa: CASSFGGAYEQYF
CDR3nt: TGTGCCAGCAGCTTTGGGGGAGCCTACGAGCAGTACTTC